The count of the clone carrying this T cell receptor beta chain is one. What it binds is not known. These data come from a study of cytomegalovirus exposure and HLA in healthy donors. Overall study findings and caveats: Sequencing likely produced, as an artifact, a cluster of highly shared sequence variants. Reported findings show TCR beta sequences accurately forecast HLA-A and HLA-B alleles in most subjects. There were some V segments, including TRBV6-2 and TRBV6-3, excluded as indistinguishable.

A multiplex PCR was run with 60 Vbeta primers and 13 Jbeta primers. TCRdb's table, derived via immunoSEQ multiplex PCR, lists solely in-frame clones and lacks some. The sample lists 250,000 or so clones; around 90% were seen once. The CDR3 covers 15 residues. The germline gives CDR1 SEHNR, CDR2 FQNEAQ (reference sequence). J gave up 7 bases and V 5 bases, and 7 bases lay outside the gene matches. The sequence was obtained from a girl aged 2-15 years in good health and CMV-seronegative. The sequenced sample was PBMCs. V usage is TRBV7-9 and J usage is TRBJ1-6, with TRBD1 matching over 8 bases. The CDR3 is CASSPEGQGNSPLHF. CDR3 DNA: TGTGCCAGCAGCCCTGAAGGACAGGGAAATTCACCCCTCCACTTT.